Each of the 17 T cell receptor beta chains below was sequenced from the same sample in a study of CD8+ T cells in alopecia areata. cDNA serving as the sequencing template came from extracted, reverse transcribed RNA. Sequenced by immunoSEQ multiplex PCR; TCRdb stores in-frame clones only, minus some. The sample carries about 70,000 clones, approximately 43% recorded once. Here the sequenced sample was CD8+ T cells sorted from blood, taken at week 0. These receptors were obtained from a human donor with alopecia areata.

A few counts support this clone. This sequence joins TRBV29-1 and TRBJ1-1; D not certain. Between the trimmed V and J ends, which lost 6 bases and 0 bases, there was a span of 8 bases. The CDR3 runs to 12 residues. Per germline, CDR1 SQVTM and CDR2 ANQGSEA. CDR3 amino acids: CSVDYMNTEAFF. CDR3 bases: TGCAGCGTCGACTACATGAACACTGAAGCTTTCTTT.

There are a few counts of this clone. This sequence joins TRBV6-1 and TRBJ1-5; D might be TRBD1 (5 bases). CDR1 and CDR2 (germline): MNHNS, SASEGT. There are 18 residues in the CDR3. V was clipped by 4 bases and J by 0 bases, with 19 bases between them. The CDR3: CASSGDVGAAYSNQPQHF. The CDR3 DNA reads as TGTGCCAGCAGTGGCGATGTAGGGGCCGCTTATAGCAATCAGCCCCAGCATTTT.

V usage is TRBV4-1 and J usage is TRBJ2-7; D may match TRBD1 or TRBD2 (5 bases each). Trimming removed 0 bases from V and 6 bases from J, with 18 bases in between. This CDR3 is 16 amino acids long. Germline V gives CDR1 MGHRA, CDR2 YSYEKL. CDR3 protein: CASSQDGEGPWGEQYF. In DNA form, the CDR3 reads TGCGCCAGCAGCCAAGATGGAGAGGGGCCCTGGGGCGAGCAGTACTTC.

This clone has more than one count but fewer than ten. This sequence joins TRBV29-1 and TRBJ2-2; D unclear. Per the germline V gene, CDR1 is SQVTM and CDR2 is ANQGSEA. The CDR3 is made up of 13 amino acids. Trimming took off 4 bases at V and 0 bases at J, with 6 bases between the two ends. CDR3 loop: CSVGTSNTGELFF. DNA for the CDR3: TGCAGCGTTGGGACCTCGAACACCGGGGAGCTGTTTTTT.

Only a few counts were recorded for this clone. This chain links TRBV29-1 with TRBJ2-1; 8 bases are shared with TRBD2. With V trimmed by 7 bases and J by 10 bases, 12 bases remained unmatched. CDR3 length equals 13 residues. The germline gives CDR1 SQVTM, CDR2 ANQGSEA. The CDR3 bases are TGCAGCGCCCCAGCGGGGGCTGAGGGAGAGCAGTTCTTC. Translation gives CSAPAGAEGEQFF.

V is TRBV27 and J is TRBJ2-2; perhaps TRBD2 as D (5 bases). This CDR3 is built from 13 residues. The germline V gene has CDR1 MNHEY and CDR2 SMNVEV (reference sequence). V dropped 3 bases and J dropped 6 bases, with 8 bases sitting between them. This CDR3 is CASSFSGSGELFF. The CDR3 DNA reads TGTGCCAGCAGTTTTTCGGGGTCCGGGGAGCTGTTTTTT.

This clone is a singleton in its sample. CDR3: CAWESVTSGSWNEQFF. The CDR3 DNA reads as TGTGCCTGGGAGTCTGTGACTAGCGGGAGTTGGAATGAGCAGTTCTTC. V usage is TRBV30 and J usage is TRBJ2-1; 12 nucleotides line up with TRBD2. CDR3 length: 16 amino acids. Trimming cost V 5 bases and J 7 bases; bases outside gene matches: 12. Germline CDR1 and CDR2: GTSNPN and SVGIG (reference sequence).

The rearrangement links TRBV29-1 to TRBJ2-7, with TRBD1 as a possible D gene (6 bases). The CDR3 extends over 14 amino acids. The ends were cut back, 2 bases at V and 1 base at J, with 12 bases in the middle. Germline V gives CDR1 SQVTM, CDR2 ANQGSEA. The CDR3 spells CSVERGDTSYEQYF. CDR3 nucleotides: TGCAGCGTTGAAAGAGGGGACACTTCCTACGAGCAGTACTTC.

The J gene is TRBJ2-1, the V gene TRBV29-1, with 10 bases identical to TRBD1. From germline, CDR1 is SQVTM and CDR2 ANQGSEA. The CDR3 consists of 13 residues. The V and J ends lost 7 bases and 7 bases, in that order; junction bases with no gene match: 7. The CDR3 loop is CSAQGQGRNEQFF. The DNA for the CDR3 is TGCAGCGCCCAGGGACAGGGGAGGAATGAGCAGTTCTTC.

In its sample, this clone was seen a few times. CDR3 DNA: TGCGCCAGCAGTGGTCGGGACCCCAGGGACAATGAGCAGTTCTTC. Protein product: CASSGRDPRDNEQFF. This chain uses TRBV10-1 with TRBJ2-1; D may correspond to TRBD1 or TRBD2 (5 bases each). The V end lost 4 bases, the J end lost 5 bases, and 15 bases lay between the germline ends. Per germline, CDR1 WNHNN and CDR2 SYGVQD (reference sequence). CDR3 length: 15 residues.

The chain has TRBV4-1 and TRBJ2-3; D ambiguous. V was clipped by 8 bases and J by 3 bases, with 3 bases between them. The CDR3 runs 10 residues. The germline V gene has CDR1 MGHRA and CDR2 YSYEKL. The CDR3 DNA is TGCGCCAGCGGAACAGATACGCAGTATTTT. Translating it yields CASGTDTQYF.

The rearrangement links TRBV29-1 to TRBJ1-2; 7 bases align to TRBD1. With 7 bases clipped from V and 5 bases from J, the junction kept 4 bases outside the gene matches. The CDR3 sequence is 11 residues long. The germline gives CDR1 SQVTM, CDR2 ANQGSEA. In DNA form, the CDR3 reads TGCAGCGGTACAGGGGTATATGGCTACACCTTC. It is translated as CSGTGVYGYTF. The entire variable domain, with the rest obtained from reference TRBV29-1 and TRBJ1-2, is as follows: SAVISQKPSRDICQRGTSLTIQCQVDSQVTMMFWYRQQPGQSLTLIATANQGSEATYESGFVIDKFPISRPNLTFSTLTVSNMSPEDSSIYLCSGTGVYGYTFGSGTRLTVV.

This chain connects TRBV27 to TRBJ2-7; D might be TRBD1 (6 bases). This CDR3 has 13 amino acids. CDR1 is MNHEY, CDR2 SMNVEV, per germline (reference sequence). With 6 bases removed from V and 5 bases from J, the gap between germline ends came to 14 bases. The CDR3 here is CASRGAGVHEQYF. CDR3 nucleotide sequence: TGTGCCAGCAGAGGCGCAGGGGTCCACGAGCAGTACTTC.

This chain joins TRBV27 and TRBJ2-5, with 7 bases aligning to TRBD1. V was clipped by 5 bases and J by 1 base; unmatched bases: 7. Germline V lookup: CDR1 MNHEY, CDR2 SMNVEV (reference sequence). This CDR3 is built from 15 residues. For the CDR3, the DNA is TGTGCCAGCAGTCCCGGGGACAGCCTCCAAGAGACCCAGTACTTC. Translating it yields CASSPGDSLQETQYF.

The rearrangement uses TRBV7-8 and TRBJ1-4; maybe TRBD1 (6 bases). This CDR3 spans 13 amino acids. V lost 5 bases to trimming and J lost 14 bases, with 18 bases between them. Germline CDR1 SGHVS, CDR2 FQNEAQ. Here the CDR3 DNA reads TGTGCCAGCAGCCCCCCCCCGGGACATCTTCTGTTTTTT. Translating it yields CASSPPPGHLLFF.

To note about this clone: Germline and junction disagree at one end, which may indicate a read error. CDR3 coding DNA: TGTGCTAGCAGCCCGACTAGTTCAAAAAACACCGGGGAGCTGTTTTTT. Amino acid sequence: CASSPTSSKNTGELFF. The rearrangement joins TRBV7-7 to TRBJ2-2, with D maybe TRBD2 (6 bases). This CDR3 comprises 16 residues. Germline V gene sequence: CDR1 SSHAT, CDR2 FNYEAQ (reference sequence).

The chain couples TRBV29-1 to TRBJ2-2; no clear D. Germline V gives CDR1 SQVTM, CDR2 ANQGSEA. V lost 6 bases, J lost 1 base, and 12 bases lay in between. The CDR3 length is 14 residues. The CDR3 coding sequence is TGCAGCGTAAGGGAAGATCAGAACACCGGGGAGCTGTTTTTT. Translation: CSVREDQNTGELFF.